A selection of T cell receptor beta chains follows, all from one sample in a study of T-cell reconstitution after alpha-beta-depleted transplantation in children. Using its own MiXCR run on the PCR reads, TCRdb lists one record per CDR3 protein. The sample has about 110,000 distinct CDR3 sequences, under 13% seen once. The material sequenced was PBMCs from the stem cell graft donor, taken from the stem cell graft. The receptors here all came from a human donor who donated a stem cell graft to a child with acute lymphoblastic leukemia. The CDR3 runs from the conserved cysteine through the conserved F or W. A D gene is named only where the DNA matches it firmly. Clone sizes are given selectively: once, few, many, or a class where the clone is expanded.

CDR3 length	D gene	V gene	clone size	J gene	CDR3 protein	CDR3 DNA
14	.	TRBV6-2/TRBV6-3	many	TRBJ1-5	CASRGRGGNQPQHF	TGTGCCAGCAGAGGGAGAGGAGGGAATCAGCCCCAGCATTTT
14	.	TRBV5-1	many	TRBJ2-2	CASSLTLGNGELFF	TGCGCCAGCAGCTTGACGTTGGGAAACGGGGAGCTGTTTTTT
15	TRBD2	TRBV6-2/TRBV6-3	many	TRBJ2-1	CASSRLAASYNEQFF	TGTGCCAGCAGTCGACTAGCGGCGTCCTACAATGAGCAGTTCTTC
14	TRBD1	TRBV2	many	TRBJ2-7	CATTLDRGSYEQYF	TGTGCCACCACCCTGGACAGGGGTTCCTACGAGCAGTACTTC
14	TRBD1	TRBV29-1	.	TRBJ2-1	CSVRDRGWDNEQFF	TGCAGCGTTCGTGACAGGGGGTGGGACAATGAGCAGTTCTTC
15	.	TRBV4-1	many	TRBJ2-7	CASSIRLTEFYEQYF	TGCGCCAGCAGCATCCGATTGACAGAGTTCTACGAGCAGTACTTC
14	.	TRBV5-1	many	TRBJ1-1	CASGVGYMNTEAFF	TGCGCCAGCGGCGTGGGGTACATGAACACTGAAGCTTTCTTT
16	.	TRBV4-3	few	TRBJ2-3	CASSQITASRTDTQYF	TGCGCCAGCAGCCAAATAACGGCTAGTCGAACCGATACGCAGTATTTT
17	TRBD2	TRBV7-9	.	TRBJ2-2	CASRPGLAEPNTGELFF	TGTGCCAGCAGGCCGGGACTAGCGGAGCCGAACACCGGGGAGCTGTTTTTT
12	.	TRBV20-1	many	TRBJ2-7	CSAVTVLYEQYF	TGCAGTGCCGTGACAGTTCTCTACGAGCAGTACTTC
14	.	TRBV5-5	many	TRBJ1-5	CASSLVEGHQPQHF	TGTGCCAGCAGCTTGGTTGAGGGGCATCAGCCCCAGCATTTT
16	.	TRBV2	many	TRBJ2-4	CASSYRGIDRKNIQYF	TGTGCCAGCAGCTACCGGGGGATTGACAGGAAAAACATTCAGTACTTC
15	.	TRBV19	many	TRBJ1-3	CASIGRASSGNTIYF	TGTGCCAGTATAGGACGGGCCAGCTCTGGAAACACCATATATTTT
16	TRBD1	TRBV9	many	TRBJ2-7	CASSVGTGIGSYEQYF	TGTGCCAGCAGCGTAGGGACAGGTATTGGGTCCTACGAGCAGTACTTC
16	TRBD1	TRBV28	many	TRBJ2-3	CASRLPGQGITDTQYF	TGTGCCAGCAGGTTACCGGGACAGGGCATCACAGATACGCAGTATTTT
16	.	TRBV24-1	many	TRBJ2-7	CATSPRDAVSSYEQYF	TGTGCCACCAGTCCCAGGGACGCGGTCAGCTCCTACGAGCAGTACTTC
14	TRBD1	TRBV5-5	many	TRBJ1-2	CASSPGQPILGYTF	TGTGCCAGCAGCCCGGGACAGCCCATTCTGGGCTACACCTTC
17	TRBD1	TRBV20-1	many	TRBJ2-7	CSARGTGIAWGSYEQYF	TGCAGTGCTAGGGGGACAGGGATCGCGTGGGGCTCCTACGAGCAGTACTTC
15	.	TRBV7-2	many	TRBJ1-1	CASSKWGPSGTEAFF	TGTGCCAGCAGCAAATGGGGACCGTCGGGCACTGAAGCTTTCTTT
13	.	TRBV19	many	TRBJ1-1	CASTLTENTEAFF	TGTGCCAGTACCTTGACTGAGAACACTGAAGCTTTCTTT
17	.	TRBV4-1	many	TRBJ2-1	CASSQAGVPRSYNEQFF	TGCGCCAGCAGCCAAGCAGGAGTCCCTCGCTCCTACAATGAGCAGTTCTTC
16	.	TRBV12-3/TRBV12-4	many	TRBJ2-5	CASSGIGPTRKETQYF	TGTGCCAGCAGTGGAATAGGCCCCACCCGGAAAGAGACCCAGTACTTC